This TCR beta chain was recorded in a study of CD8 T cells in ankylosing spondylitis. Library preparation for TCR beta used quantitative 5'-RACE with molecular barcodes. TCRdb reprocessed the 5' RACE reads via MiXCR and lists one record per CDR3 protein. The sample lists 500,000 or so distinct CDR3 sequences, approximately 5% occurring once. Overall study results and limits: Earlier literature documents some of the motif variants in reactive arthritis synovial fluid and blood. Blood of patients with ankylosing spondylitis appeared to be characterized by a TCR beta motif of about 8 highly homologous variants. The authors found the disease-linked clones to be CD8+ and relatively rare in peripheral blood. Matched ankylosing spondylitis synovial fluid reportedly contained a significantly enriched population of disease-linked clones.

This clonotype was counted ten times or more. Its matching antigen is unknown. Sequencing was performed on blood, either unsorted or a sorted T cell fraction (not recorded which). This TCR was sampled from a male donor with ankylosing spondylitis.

The CDR3 spells CASSLRAVAKNIQYF. The CDR3 coding sequence is TGTGCCAGCAGCTTACGGGCGGTAGCCAAAAACATTCAGTACTTC. The gene calls are TRBV7-2 and TRBJ2-4; D unresolved. CDR1 and CDR2 (germline): SGHTA, FQGNSA. This CDR3 is 15 amino acids long. V was pared by 2 bases and J by 0 bases, with 8 bases between.